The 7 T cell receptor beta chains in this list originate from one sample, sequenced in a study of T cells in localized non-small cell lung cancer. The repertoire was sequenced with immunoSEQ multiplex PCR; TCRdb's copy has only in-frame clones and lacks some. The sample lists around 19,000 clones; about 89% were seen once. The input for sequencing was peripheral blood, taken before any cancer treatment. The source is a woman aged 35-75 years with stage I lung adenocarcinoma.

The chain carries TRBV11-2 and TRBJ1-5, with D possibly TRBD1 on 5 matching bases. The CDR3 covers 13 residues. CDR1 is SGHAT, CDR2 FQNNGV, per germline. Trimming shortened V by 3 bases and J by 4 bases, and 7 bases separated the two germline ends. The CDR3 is CASSLTENQPQHF. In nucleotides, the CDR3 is TGTGCCAGCAGCTTGACAGAGAATCAGCCCCAGCATTTT.

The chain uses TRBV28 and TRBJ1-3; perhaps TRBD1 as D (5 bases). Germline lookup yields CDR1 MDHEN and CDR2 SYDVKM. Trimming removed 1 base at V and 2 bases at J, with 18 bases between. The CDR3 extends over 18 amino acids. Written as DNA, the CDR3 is TGTGCCAGCAGTTTATACCCTCCGACAGCGTCTACTGGAAACACCATATATTTT. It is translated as CASSLYPPTASTGNTIYF.

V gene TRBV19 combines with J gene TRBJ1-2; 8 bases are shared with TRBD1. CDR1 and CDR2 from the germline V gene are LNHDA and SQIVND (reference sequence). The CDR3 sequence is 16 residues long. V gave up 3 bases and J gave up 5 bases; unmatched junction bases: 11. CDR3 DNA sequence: TGTGCCAGTAGTATCATGCAGGGGGCGCTTTCTTATGGCTACACCTTC. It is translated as CASSIMQGALSYGYTF. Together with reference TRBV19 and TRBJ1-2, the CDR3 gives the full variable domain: DGGITQSPKYLFRKEGQNVTLSCEQNLNHDAMYWYRQDPGQGLRLIYYSQIVNDFQKGDIAEGYSVSREKKESFPLTVTSAQKNPTAFYLCASSIMQGALSYGYTFGSGTRLTVV.

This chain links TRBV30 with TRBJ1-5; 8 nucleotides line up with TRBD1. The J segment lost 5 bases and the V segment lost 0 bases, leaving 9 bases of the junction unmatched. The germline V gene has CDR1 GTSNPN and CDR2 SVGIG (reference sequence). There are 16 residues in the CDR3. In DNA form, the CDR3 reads TGTGCCTGGAGTGTACAGGGGGGCCTTTGGGATCAGCCCCAGCATTTT. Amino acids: CAWSVQGGLWDQPQHF.

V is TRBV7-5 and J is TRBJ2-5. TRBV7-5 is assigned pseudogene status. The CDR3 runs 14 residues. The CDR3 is CARSLGSRNETQYF. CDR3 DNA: TGTGCCAGAAGCTTAGGTAGCAGGAATGAGACCCAGTACTTC.

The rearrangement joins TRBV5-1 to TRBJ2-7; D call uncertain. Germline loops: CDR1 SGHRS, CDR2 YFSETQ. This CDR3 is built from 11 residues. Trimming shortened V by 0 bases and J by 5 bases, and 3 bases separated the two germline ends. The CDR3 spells CASSLAHEQYF. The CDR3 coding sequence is TGCGCCAGCAGCTTGGCCCACGAGCAGTACTTC.

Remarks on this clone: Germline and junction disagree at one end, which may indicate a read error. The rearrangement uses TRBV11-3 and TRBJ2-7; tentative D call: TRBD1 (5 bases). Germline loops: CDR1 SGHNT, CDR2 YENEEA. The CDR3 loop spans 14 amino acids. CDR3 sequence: CASSLVGASCEQYF. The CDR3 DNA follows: TGTGCCAGCAGCTTAGTAGGGGCTTCCTGCGAGCAGTACTTC.